Below, 20 T cell receptor beta chains from the same sample are listed, as sequenced in a study of identical twins. TCRdb re-analysed the 5' RACE reads in MiXCR, keeping a single row per CDR3 protein. Of fewer than 900,000 distinct CDR3 sequences listed, about 18% are singletons. The same data also contributed to another study, on T cells expressing NK-cell markers.

The sample taken for sequencing was PBMCs. These receptors were obtained from a woman between 18 and 29 years old in good health.

There are a few counts of this clonotype. The V gene is TRBV12-3 or TRBV12-4, the J gene TRBJ1-2; 7 bases map to TRBD1. This CDR3 has 13 residues. Unmatched junction bases numbered 4, after V lost 6 bases and J lost 3 bases. CDR3 nucleotides: TGTGCCAGCAGCCGGGGACAGTACTATGGCTACACCTTC. This codes for CASSRGQYYGYTF.

A few counts support this clonotype. V usage is TRBV29-1 and J usage is TRBJ2-1; D not certain. Germline CDR1 is SQVTM and CDR2 is ANQGSEA. The CDR3 is 15 residues long. Trimming took off 3 bases at V and 3 bases at J, with 15 bases between the two ends. CDR3 nucleotide sequence: TGCAGCGTTGATAGTCGCGGATCGATCTACAATGAGCAGTTCTTC. Translation gives CSVDSRGSIYNEQFF.

This clonotype was observed a few times. The V and J genes are TRBV7-2 and TRBJ1-1, with D possibly TRBD1 on 5 matching bases. There are 13 residues in the CDR3. CDR1 SGHTA and CDR2 FQGNSA come from the germline V gene. Trimming left V 5 bases short and J 11 bases short, with 18 bases between. The CDR3 sequence: CASSPSTGLGAFF. The CDR3 region has the DNA TGTGCCAGCAGCCCATCGACGGGGCTGGGCGCTTTCTTT.

This clonotype has a handful of counts. J is TRBJ2-1 and V is TRBV12-3 or TRBV12-4; 11 bases align to TRBD2. The CDR3 loop spans 18 amino acids. With V trimmed by 7 bases and J by 0 bases, 11 bases remained unmatched. For the CDR3, the DNA is TGTGCCAGCATCCAAGGGGGTAGCGGGAGGGGCTCCTACAATGAGCAGTTCTTC. It yields the protein CASIQGGSGRGSYNEQFF.

This clonotype was counted ten times or more. The gene calls are TRBV12-3 or TRBV12-4 and TRBJ2-4; D may be TRBD2 (7 bases). CDR3 length equals 14 residues. The germline V and J ends were trimmed by 6 bases and 6 bases, with 15 bases remaining between them. Written as DNA, the CDR3 is TGTGCCAGCAGCCCAGGGAGGGGGGGAAACATTCAGTACTTC. Translating it yields CASSPGRGGNIQYF.

This chain links TRBV10-3 with TRBJ2-7; D unclear. Trimming removed 7 bases at V and 4 bases at J, with 14 bases between. The germline V gene has CDR1 ENHRY and CDR2 SYGVKD. CDR3 length equals 13 residues. The CDR3 reads CAIKGGDRYEQYF. CDR3 in DNA: TGTGCCATCAAGGGCGGAGATCGATACGAGCAGTACTTC.

This chain connects TRBV30 to TRBJ2-7, with unresolved D. V was pared by 0 bases and J by 3 bases, with 3 bases between. Germline lookup yields CDR1 GTSNPN and CDR2 SVGIG (reference sequence). The CDR3 is 11 amino acids. CDR3 loop: CAWSVFYEQYF. CDR3 bases: TGTGCCTGGAGTGTTTTCTACGAGCAGTACTTC.

This sequence joins TRBV7-3 and TRBJ1-6; possible D gene TRBD1, 6 bases. The germline CDR1 and CDR2 sequences are SGHTA and FQGTGA. The germline V and J ends were trimmed by 1 base and 8 bases, with 12 bases remaining between them. The CDR3 loop spans 15 amino acids. CDR3 coding DNA: TGTGCCAGCAGCTTAAGGGCAGGGGAGGATTCACCCCTCCACTTT. It is translated as CASSLRAGEDSPLHF.

This clonotype was picked up a small number of times. Written as DNA, the CDR3 is TGTGCCAGCCAAGCCGGGGGCCCCTACGAGCAGTACTTC. Its translation: CASQAGGPYEQYF. This chain uses TRBV21-1 with TRBJ2-7. TRBV21-1 is given as a pseudogene. This CDR3 is built from 13 residues.

This clonotype was seen ten or more times. The chain combines TRBV20-1 with TRBJ2-5, with TRBD1 as a possible D gene (5 bases). The CDR3 is 14 amino acids. Germline-derived CDR1 and CDR2 are DFQATT and SNEGSKA (reference sequence). Trimming took 6 bases from V and 5 from J, leaving 19 bases between them. DNA for the CDR3: TGCAGTGCAACTCAGACAGTGCAGGGCGAGACCCAGTACTTC. Its translation: CSATQTVQGETQYF.

This clonotype was detected a few times. This chain connects TRBV12-5 to TRBJ1-1, with 9 bases identical to TRBD1. This CDR3 has 16 amino acids. In germline, CDR1 is LGHNT, CDR2 FRNRAP. Germline trimming cut 5 bases from V and 7 bases from J; bases unmatched to any gene: 14. The CDR3 region has the DNA TGTGCTAGTGGTGAAAACAGGGGGCCGCGGTTCGATGAAGCTTTCTTT. Its protein is CASGENRGPRFDEAFF. The variable domain in full, completed from reference TRBV12-5 and TRBJ1-1, reads DARVTQTPRHKVTEMGQEVTMRCQPILGHNTVFWYRQTMMQGLELLAYFRNRAPLDDSGMPKDRFSAEMPDATLATLKIQPSEPRDSAVYFCASGENRGPRFDEAFFGQGTRLTVV.

A few counts support this clonotype. The chain couples TRBV7-2 to TRBJ1-6, with D possibly being TRBD1 (6 bases). The germline V gene has CDR1 SGHTA and CDR2 FQGNSA. V lost 3 bases to trimming and J lost 14 bases, with 14 bases between them. The CDR3 spans 13 residues. The DNA of the CDR3 is TGTGCCAGCAGCTTGCATACAGGGTTCTCCCTCCACTTT. Translation: CASSLHTGFSLHF.

In its sample, this clonotype was seen a few times. The rearrangement joins TRBV10-3 to TRBJ2-7; 9 bases align to TRBD2. The trim removed 8 bases at V and 0 bases at J, leaving 8 bases unmatched. Germline values: CDR1 ENHRY, CDR2 SYGVKD. This CDR3 comprises 15 residues. The CDR3 DNA reads as TGTGCCATCTCATCGACTAGCGGACTCTCCTACGAGCAGTACTTC. Protein product: CAISSTSGLSYEQYF.

This clonotype was picked up a small number of times. The rearrangement links TRBV6-1 to TRBJ2-2; 13 bases agree with TRBD2. The CDR3 covers 17 residues. CDR1 and CDR2 (germline): MNHNS, SASEGT. With V trimmed by 6 bases and J by 4 bases, 8 bases remained unmatched. The chain's CDR3 is CASRQTSGGQSTGELFF. Written as DNA, the CDR3 is TGTGCCAGCAGGCAGACTAGCGGGGGGCAAAGCACCGGGGAGCTGTTTTTT.

The rearrangement links TRBV12-3 or TRBV12-4 to TRBJ2-1; 8 bases agree with TRBD1. CDR3 size: 11 residues. V shed 6 bases and J 13 bases; nucleotides not matched to a gene: 5. DNA of the CDR3: TGTGCCAGCAGACGGGGGACAGGACAGTTCTTC. Protein sequence: CASRRGTGQFF.

The chain employs TRBV20-1 and TRBJ2-1; 9 nucleotides align to TRBD2. Germline loops: CDR1 DFQATT, CDR2 SNEGSKA (reference sequence). The CDR3 extends over 14 amino acids. With V trimmed by 5 bases and J by 5 bases, 7 bases remained unmatched. The DNA of the CDR3 is TGCAGTGCTCCCGTAGCGGGAGTGAACAATGAGCAGTTCTTC. Translating it yields CSAPVAGVNNEQFF.

The CDR3 loop reads CASSQGGPQHF. CDR3 in DNA: TGTGCCAGCTCGCAGGGGGGGCCCCAGCATTTT. J is TRBJ1-5 and V is TRBV7-8; 7 nucleotides line up with TRBD1. The CDR3 extends over 11 amino acids. Per the germline V gene, CDR1 is SGHVS and CDR2 is FQNEAQ. The V segment lost 8 bases and the J segment 9 bases; nucleotides outside the gene matches: 4.

The sample holds one count of this clonotype. The V call is TRBV6-2 or TRBV6-3, the J call TRBJ2-7; 11 bases align to TRBD2. The germline CDR1 and CDR2 sequences are MNHEY and SVGEGT. V was pared by 8 bases and J by 6 bases, with 9 bases of the junction left unmatched. The CDR3 runs 14 residues. This chain's CDR3 is CASGLAGGQAEQYF. For the CDR3, the DNA is TGTGCCAGCGGATTAGCGGGAGGGCAGGCCGAGCAGTACTTC.

This clonotype was counted a few times. The chain joins TRBV20-1 to TRBJ1-1; D remains ambiguous. Germline CDR1 and CDR2: DFQATT and SNEGSKA (reference sequence). Between the trimmed V and J ends, which lost 4 bases and 8 bases, there was a span of 17 bases. This CDR3 has 13 amino acids. The CDR3 region has the DNA TGCAGTGCTACCCCGACGACCACTATCGAAGCTTTCTTT. Its protein product is CSATPTTTIEAFF.

Only a few counts were recorded for this clonotype. V gene TRBV9 combines with J gene TRBJ2-3; 8 bases fit TRBD1. V dropped 4 bases and J dropped 0; count of bases not matched to a gene: 7. Per germline, CDR1 SGDLS and CDR2 YYNGEE. The CDR3 runs 16 residues. CDR3 bases: TGTGCCAGCAGCCCTCAGGGGGCCAGTAGCACAGATACGCAGTATTTT. Translating gives CASSPQGASSTDTQYF.